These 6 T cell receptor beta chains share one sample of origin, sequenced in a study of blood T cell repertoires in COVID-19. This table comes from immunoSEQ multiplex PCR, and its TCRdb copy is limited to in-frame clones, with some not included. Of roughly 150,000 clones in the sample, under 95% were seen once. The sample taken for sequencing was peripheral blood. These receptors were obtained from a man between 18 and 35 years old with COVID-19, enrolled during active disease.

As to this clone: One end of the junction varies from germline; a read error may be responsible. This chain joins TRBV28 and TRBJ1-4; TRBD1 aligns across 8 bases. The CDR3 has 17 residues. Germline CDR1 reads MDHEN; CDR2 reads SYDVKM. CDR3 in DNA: TGTGCCAGCAGCCTCGAGGGCCTCGGACAGGGAATTGAAAAACTGCTTTTT. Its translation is CASSLEGLGQGIEKLLF. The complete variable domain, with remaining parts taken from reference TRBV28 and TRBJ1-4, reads DVKVTQSSRYLVKRTGEKVFLECVQDMDHENMFWYRQDPGLGLRLIYFSYDVKMKEKGDIPEGYSVSREKKERFSLILESASTNQTSMYLCASSLEGLGQGIEKLLFGSGTQLSVL.

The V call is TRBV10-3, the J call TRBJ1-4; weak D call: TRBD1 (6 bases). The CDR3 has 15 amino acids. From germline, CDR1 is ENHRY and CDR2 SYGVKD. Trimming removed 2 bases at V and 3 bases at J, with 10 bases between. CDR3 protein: CAISETGMANEKLFF. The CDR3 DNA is TGTGCCATCAGTGAGACAGGGATGGCTAATGAAAAACTGTTTTTT.

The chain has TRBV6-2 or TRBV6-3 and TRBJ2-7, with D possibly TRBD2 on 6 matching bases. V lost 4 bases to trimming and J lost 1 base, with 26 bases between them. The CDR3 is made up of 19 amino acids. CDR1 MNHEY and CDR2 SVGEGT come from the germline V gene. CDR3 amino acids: CASSSPAGSGAPRSYEQYF. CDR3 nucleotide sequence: TGTGCCAGCAGTTCACCGGCGGGAAGCGGAGCTCCGAGGTCCTACGAGCAGTACTTC.

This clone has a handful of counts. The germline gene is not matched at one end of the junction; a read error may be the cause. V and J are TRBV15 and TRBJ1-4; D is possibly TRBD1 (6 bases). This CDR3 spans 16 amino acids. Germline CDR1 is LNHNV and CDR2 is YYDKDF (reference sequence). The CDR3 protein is CATSRGAGRGNEKLLF. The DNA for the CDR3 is TGTGCCACCAGCAGAGGTGCGGGCAGGGGTAATGAAAAACTGCTTTTT. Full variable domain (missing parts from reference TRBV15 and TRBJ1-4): DAMVIQNPRYQVTQFGKPVTLSCSQTLNHNVMYWYQQKSSQAPKLLFHYYDKDFNNEADTPDNFQSRRPNTSFCFLDIRSPGLGDTAMYLCATSRGAGRGNEKLLFGSGTQLSVL.

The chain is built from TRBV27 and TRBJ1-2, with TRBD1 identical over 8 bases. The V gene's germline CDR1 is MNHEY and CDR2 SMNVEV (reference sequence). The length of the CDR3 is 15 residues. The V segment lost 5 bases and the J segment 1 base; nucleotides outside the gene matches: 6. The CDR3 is CASSLRTGINYGYTF. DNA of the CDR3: TGTGCCAGCAGTCTCCGGACAGGGATTAACTATGGCTACACCTTC.

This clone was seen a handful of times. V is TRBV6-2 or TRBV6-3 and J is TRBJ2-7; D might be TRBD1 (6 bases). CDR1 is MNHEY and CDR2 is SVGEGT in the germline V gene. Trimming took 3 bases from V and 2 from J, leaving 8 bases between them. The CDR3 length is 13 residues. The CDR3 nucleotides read TGTGCCAGCAGTTATGACAGGCCCTACGAGCAGTACTTC. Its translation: CASSYDRPYEQYF.